The clone carrying this T cell receptor (beta chain) was seen more than once but under ten times. Its antigen is unknown. Gene names are the mouse ones. The CDR3 goes on 4 residues after the read ends, and that part is filled in from the germline J gene. This sample includes further DNA sequences coding for the same CDR3. The CDR3 totals 12 residues. Germline values: CDR1 FNHDT, CDR2 SITEND (reference sequence). This sample stems from a study of CD8+ T cells in alopecia areata. As for the study in general: Female C3H/HeJ mice aged about 6-10 weeks were given skin from C3H/HeJ graft donors, roughly 6-12 months old, that had spontaneous alopecia.

Extraction and reverse transcription of RNA yielded cDNA as the sequencing template. Method: immunoSEQ multiplex PCR; TCRdb's copy keeps in-frame clones and lacks some. The profile covers 290,000 or so clones, none occurring a single time. Separation of pooled cutaneous lymph node cells was by sorting with CD4, CD8alpha, NKG2D, NKG2ACE and other markers. Study outcomes and limitations: Between patients, shared TCR sequences were less clear than in mice. This was possibly due in part to HLA diversity in the patient population. Affected lesional scalp, above all in alopecia totalis/universalis, was more clonal than normal scalp. Normal skin's resident alphabeta T cells are sequenced alongside lesional scalp T cells.

This receptor was obtained from a C3H/HeJ mouse with alopecia areata. These mice share the MHC haplotype H2-k. The rearrangement uses TRBV19 and TRBJ2-7; tentatively, D is TRBD1 (6 bases). The sequenced sample consisted of CD4+ T cells sorted from a lymph node. CDR3 bases read: TGTGCCAGCACCCCAGGGGCGTAT. It is translated as CASTPGAY. The CDR3 in its entirety is CASTPGAYEQYF.